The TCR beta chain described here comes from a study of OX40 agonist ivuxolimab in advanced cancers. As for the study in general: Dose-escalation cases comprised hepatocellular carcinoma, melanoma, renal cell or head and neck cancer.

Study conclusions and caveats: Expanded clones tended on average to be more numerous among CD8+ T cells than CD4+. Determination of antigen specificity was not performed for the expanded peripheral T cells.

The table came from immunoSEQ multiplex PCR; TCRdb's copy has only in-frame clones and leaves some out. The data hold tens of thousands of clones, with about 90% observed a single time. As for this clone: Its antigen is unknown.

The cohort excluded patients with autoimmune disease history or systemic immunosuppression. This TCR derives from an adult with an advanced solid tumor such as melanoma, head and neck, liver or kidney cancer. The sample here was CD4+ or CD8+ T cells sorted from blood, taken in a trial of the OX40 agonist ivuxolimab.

CDR3 loop: CASSLGVAGDGYTF. The CDR3 DNA is TGTGCCAGCAGCTTAGGAGTGGCAGGGGACGGCTACACCTTC. The gene calls are TRBV11-2 and TRBJ1-2, with TRBD1 as a possible D gene (6 bases). The CDR3 runs to 14 residues. V lost 1 base, J lost 8 bases, and 14 bases lay in between. CDR1 SGHAT and CDR2 FQNNGV come from the germline V gene.